This is a list of T cell receptor beta chains from one sample in a study of shared clonotypes between healthy human individuals. Produced via immunoSEQ multiplex PCR; TCRdb's table is partial and in-frame only. The sample has about a million clones; under 80% are singletons. The sequenced material came from memory CD4+ T cells sorted from blood. These TCRs come from a young man in good health. CDR3s include the opening cysteine and the closing phenylalanine or tryptophan. D genes are given only for firm matches. Some rows have no size entry. The others give once, few or many, or a class for an expanded clone.

v_call,d_call,j_call,clone_size,cdr3_aa
TRBV5-4,TRBD1,TRBJ2-3,NA,CASSFGRGLDTQYF
TRBV28,TRBD2,TRBJ2-7,NA,CASTSGGALRYEQYF
TRBV7-2,NA,TRBJ2-2,NA,CAGSLSGGNTGELFF
TRBV29-1,TRBD1,TRBJ2-7,once,CSVGATGGYEQYF
TRBV30,NA,TRBJ2-3,NA,CAWSAFSLGQPTFTDTQYF
TRBV2,NA,TRBJ2-1,NA,CASRGGTPLGNEQFF
TRBV19,NA,TRBJ2-2,NA,CASSPLYTGELFF
TRBV6-5,NA,TRBJ2-2,NA,CASSPGTPNTGELFF
TRBV6-4,NA,TRBJ2-1,NA,CASSDSGTPNEQFF
TRBV6-1,TRBD2,TRBJ2-3,once,CASSARLAGGTDTQYF
TRBV6-4,NA,TRBJ2-6,NA,CASSRGEGTGANVLTF
TRBV6-6,NA,TRBJ2-2,once,CASSYEDPTKGELFF
TRBV10-3,TRBD2,TRBJ2-7,NA,CAISDLAGGSYEQYF
TRBV5-6,NA,TRBJ1-2,NA,CASSLVQPLKSYGYTF
TRBV11-2,NA,TRBJ2-5,NA,CASSGGGGEQTQYF
TRBV10-3,NA,TRBJ1-2,NA,CAITPQGLHYGYTF
TRBV6-1,NA,TRBJ2-1,NA,CASTAGGDPNNEQFF
TRBV11-3,NA,TRBJ2-4,NA,CASSLDTWNIQYF
TRBV5-1,NA,TRBJ1-4,NA,CASSLDGDTYEKLFF
TRBV25-1,NA,TRBJ2-5,NA,CASSAGETQYF
TRBV29-1,NA,TRBJ2-7,NA,CSVDLPGREQYF
TRBV4-2,NA,TRBJ1-5,NA,CASSQDGDSNQPQHF
TRBV5-1,NA,TRBJ2-4,NA,CASSFSSQSTKNIQYF
TRBV5-4,NA,TRBJ2-3,NA,CASSLDSTDTQYF
TRBV10-3,NA,TRBJ2-2,NA,CAISQEGELFF
TRBV4-1,TRBD1,TRBJ2-7,many,CASSQEDRGLAEQYF
TRBV19,NA,TRBJ2-3,NA,CASSIEGGDTQYF
TRBV19,TRBD1,TRBJ1-6,NA,CASSIGWTGVSSPLHF
TRBV15,TRBD2,TRBJ2-7,NA,CATSRAGLDYEQYF
TRBV7-9,TRBD2,TRBJ2-1,NA,CASSQGLAGVSEQFF
TRBV28,NA,TRBJ2-7,NA,CASSLDQASYEQYF
TRBV5-1,NA,TRBJ2-7,NA,CASSSQNEQYF
TRBV5-1,NA,TRBJ1-1,NA,CASNLEGGRNTEAFF
TRBV5-6,NA,TRBJ2-3,many,CASSLVSGTDTQYF
TRBV5-5,TRBD1,TRBJ2-3,few,CASRTGGADTQYF
TRBV5-4,NA,TRBJ2-5,many,CASSPDRQETQYF
TRBV2,NA,TRBJ2-5,NA,CASRQGQETQYF
TRBV4-1,TRBD1,TRBJ1-1,NA,CASSQDRDSSPQRAFF
TRBV6-5,NA,TRBJ2-7,few,CASSYMSGYEQYF
TRBV6-5,NA,TRBJ1-1,NA,CASSYRGGGTEAFF
TRBV5-1,NA,TRBJ2-2,NA,CASSPPGRELFF
TRBV29-1,NA,TRBJ1-3,NA,CSVEGAAKPNTIYF
TRBV6-1,TRBD1,TRBJ2-7,NA,CASRGQGTSYEQYF
TRBV4-1,TRBD1,TRBJ1-1,NA,CASSRPRTGVDTEAFF
TRBV5-1,NA,TRBJ2-4,many,CASSLEIGSAKNIQYF
TRBV7-9,TRBD2,TRBJ2-1,NA,CASSSLRESGNEQFF
TRBV4-1,NA,TRBJ1-5,NA,CASSQEGTAGNQPQHF
TRBV7-2,NA,TRBJ2-2,few,CASSLTRPGELFF
TRBV2,NA,TRBJ2-1,NA,CASSRRLTEIYNEQFF
TRBV21-1,NA,TRBJ1-4,NA,CASFRWLANEKLFF
TRBV7-8,NA,TRBJ2-1,few,CASSITTREYNEQFF
TRBV5-4,TRBD2,TRBJ2-3,NA,CASSSRLAGATDTQYF
TRBV18,TRBD1,TRBJ1-4,few,CASSRGQTNEKLFF
TRBV19,NA,TRBJ1-4,NA,CASSDTKAEKLFF
TRBV6-5,TRBD1,TRBJ2-7,NA,CASSKGLKQGAEQYF